These T cell receptor beta chains were read from a single sample in a study of response to subunit inactivated influenza vaccine. TCRdb re-derived calls from the RT-PCR reads in MiXCR, one entry per CDR3 protein. The table includes about 830,000 distinct CDR3 sequences, approximately 18% detected once. The sample consisted of PBMCs from blood, taken less than 6 days after vaccination. Every receptor here comes from a man in his fifties or sixties who received an inactivated influenza vaccine. Each CDR3 is given with its conserved first and last residue. D genes are given only for firm matches. Rows give clone size only sometimes, using once, few, many, or a class for an expanded clone.

TRBJ2-3,TRBV9,NA,NA,CASSKAGSGDTQYF,TGTGCCAGCAGCAAGGCGGGATCGGGGGATACGCAGTATTTT
TRBJ2-7,TRBV7-3,TRBD2,NA,CASSLSGGSAGEQYF,TGTGCCAGCAGCTTAAGCGGGGGTTCGGCGGGTGAGCAGTACTTC
TRBJ1-1,TRBV20-1,NA,NA,CSARGGGPNTEAFF,TGCAGTGCTAGGGGGGGTGGGCCGAACACTGAAGCTTTCTTT
TRBJ2-5,TRBV7-9,NA,NA,CASSIWTAAQETQYF,TGTGCCAGCAGCATCTGGACAGCAGCACAAGAGACCCAGTACTTC
TRBJ1-2,TRBV29-1,NA,few,CSVEKGRTYGYTF,TGCAGCGTTGAAAAGGGACGGACCTATGGCTACACCTTC
TRBJ1-6,TRBV12-3/TRBV12-4,NA,NA,CASSLGTAENSPLHF,TGTGCCAGCAGTTTAGGGACAGCTGAAAATTCACCCCTCCACTTT
TRBJ2-2,TRBV20-1,NA,NA,CSATRGGGGEGTGELFF,TGCAGTGCTACCCGAGGAGGAGGGGGGGAGGGCACCGGGGAGCTGTTTTTT
TRBJ2-2,TRBV20-1,NA,NA,CSARATGGGYTGELFF,TGCAGTGCTAGAGCTACGGGTGGAGGGTACACCGGGGAGCTGTTTTTT
TRBJ1-1,TRBV6-5,NA,NA,CASSYFPWGAEAFF,TGTGCCAGCAGTTACTTCCCATGGGGGGCTGAAGCTTTCTTT
TRBJ2-5,TRBV2,NA,few,CASSDRGRDVVETQYF,TGTGCCAGCAGTGACAGGGGACGGGACGTCGTAGAGACCCAGTACTTC
TRBJ2-7,TRBV10-3,NA,NA,CAISQMDHSYEQYF,TGTGCCATCAGCCAGATGGATCACTCCTACGAGCAGTACTTC
TRBJ2-3,TRBV7-3,NA,few,CASSLGVARTDTQYF,TGTGCCAGCAGCTTAGGGGTAGCCCGCACAGATACGCAGTATTTT
TRBJ2-2,TRBV24-1,NA,once,CATSDPPGELFF,TGTGCCACCAGTGACCCCCCCGGGGAGCTGTTTTTT
TRBJ2-1,TRBV7-2,NA,few,CASSLVEEGYNEQFF,TGTGCCAGCAGCTTAGTAGAGGAGGGGTACAATGAGCAGTTCTTC
TRBJ2-2,TRBV12-3/TRBV12-4,TRBD2,NA,CASSLMGLAGNTGELFF,TGTGCCAGCAGTTTGATGGGACTAGCGGGGAACACCGGGGAGCTGTTTTTT
TRBJ2-3,TRBV29-1,TRBD2,NA,CSVSIGTSGRADTQYF,TGCAGCGTCTCAATTGGAACTAGCGGGAGGGCGGATACGCAGTATTTT
TRBJ1-1,TRBV7-3,NA,NA,CASSGTGTEAFF,TGTGCCAGCAGTGGGACTGGAACTGAAGCTTTCTTT
TRBJ2-1,TRBV20-1,TRBD2,few,CSARKYGLADIYNEQFF,TGCAGTGCTCGAAAGTACGGACTAGCAGATATATACAATGAGCAGTTCTTC
TRBJ2-2,TRBV20-1,TRBD1,few,CSAEQRTGPGELFF,TGCAGTGCTGAACAGCGGACAGGGCCCGGGGAGCTGTTTTTT
TRBJ2-7,TRBV20-1,TRBD2,few,CSARRLAGAYEQYF,TGCAGTGCTAGGAGACTAGCGGGTGCCTACGAGCAGTACTTC
TRBJ1-4,TRBV3-1,NA,NA,CASSHRGPRGEKLFF,TGTGCCAGCAGCCACCGGGGGCCCCGGGGTGAAAAACTGTTTTTT
TRBJ2-4,TRBV6-1,TRBD2,few,CASSGRTAKNIQYF,TGTGCCAGTAGCGGGAGGACAGCCAAAAACATTCAGTACTTC
TRBJ2-7,TRBV6-6,NA,NA,CASSYSVQGKQYF,TGTGCCAGCAGTTACTCGGTACAGGGCAAGCAGTACTTC
TRBJ2-5,TRBV6-1,NA,many,CASRLHRDQETQYF,TGTGCCAGCAGACTCCACAGGGATCAAGAGACCCAGTACTTC
TRBJ2-5,TRBV7-3,NA,NA,CASSLTAGETQYF,TGTGCCAGCAGCTTAACGGCAGGAGAGACCCAGTACTTC
TRBJ2-2,TRBV12-3/TRBV12-4,NA,few,CASTKGAGVWDTGELFF,TGTGCCAGCACCAAAGGGGCAGGGGTTTGGGACACCGGGGAGCTGTTTTTT
TRBJ2-7,TRBV24-1,NA,NA,CATSERTGAEQYF,TGTGCCACCAGTGAGCGAACCGGGGCCGAGCAGTACTTC
TRBJ2-6,TRBV25-1,NA,NA,CASSDVGGANVLTF,TGTGCCAGCAGTGATGTAGGAGGGGCCAACGTCCTGACTTTC
TRBJ2-4,TRBV7-2,NA,few,CASSLAQEGIQYF,TGTGCCAGCAGCTTAGCGCAAGAGGGCATTCAGTACTTC
TRBJ1-2,TRBV27,TRBD1,few,CASSYGTGGAYGYTF,TGTGCCAGCAGTTATGGGACAGGGGGCGCGTATGGCTACACCTTC
TRBJ1-5,TRBV12-3/TRBV12-4,TRBD1,NA,CASSAGTGRQPQHF,TGTGCCAGCAGCGCCGGGACAGGGAGGCAGCCCCAGCATTTT
TRBJ2-1,TRBV24-1,TRBD2,NA,CATSKQGLAGMDNEQFF,TGTGCCACCTCCAAACAGGGACTAGCGGGAATGGACAATGAGCAGTTCTTC
TRBJ1-1,TRBV20-1,NA,few,CSARGRENTEAFF,TGCAGTGCTAGAGGGCGGGAGAACACTGAAGCTTTCTTT
TRBJ1-2,TRBV7-2,NA,NA,CASSPDQGNTF,TGTGCCAGCAGCCCCGATCAGGGTAACACCTTC
TRBJ2-3,TRBV29-1,TRBD2,NA,CSGGLAGRTDTQYF,TGCAGCGGGGGACTAGCGGGGCGCACAGATACGCAGTATTTT
TRBJ1-5,TRBV12-3/TRBV12-4,TRBD1,NA,CASSSTGVANQPQHF,TGTGCCAGCAGTTCGACAGGGGTGGCCAATCAGCCCCAGCATTTT
TRBJ2-7,TRBV5-1,NA,NA,CASRVSDSYEQYF,TGCGCCAGCAGGGTTTCGGACTCCTACGAGCAGTACTTC
TRBJ2-4,TRBV20-1,NA,NA,CSALGKKNIQYF,TGCAGTGCACTCGGGAAGAAAAACATTCAGTACTTC
TRBJ2-2,TRBV14,NA,NA,CASSQPNTGELFF,TGTGCCAGCAGCCAACCGAACACCGGGGAGCTGTTTTTT